Listed below are T cell receptor beta chains from one sample, sequenced in a study of beta chain features in type 1 diabetes. The method was immunoSEQ multiplex PCR; TCRdb's version includes in-frame clones alone and lacks a portion of them. This repertoire shows under 300,000 clones, 14% found once; its top ten account for just under 0.02%. The specimen was naive CD4+ T cells from blood. Every receptor here comes from a man aged 25 to 40 with type 1 diabetes. The CDR3 runs from the conserved cysteine through the conserved F or W. Size tells how often a clone was seen (once, few, many) or the class of an expanded clone, and some rows leave it out.

TRBV30	few	TRBJ1-3	CAWSVENTIYF
TRBV4-1	-	TRBJ1-2	CASSQPGVRYGYTF
TRBV7-9	few	TRBJ1-2	CASSSLTGSYGYTF
TRBV30	few	TRBJ2-5	CAWSVPGLQETQYF
TRBV6-1	few	TRBJ1-6	CASSEREASPLHF
TRBV5-4	-	TRBJ1-3	CASSRDTDSGNTIYF
TRBV27	few	TRBJ2-1	CASSSWTDSYNEQFF
TRBV7-9	few	TRBJ1-5	CASSSGGGHNQPQHF
TRBV6-1	-	TRBJ2-5	CASTVRRGAAETQYF
TRBV7-6	-	TRBJ2-7	CASSFNHGGTGVYEQYF
TRBV4-1	-	TRBJ1-2	CASSQGPRTEGRGNYGYTF
TRBV4-2	few	TRBJ1-5	CASSQVDRGNQPQHF
TRBV6-5	-	TRBJ1-6	CASSYEGSDSPLHF
TRBV4-1	-	TRBJ1-2	CASSQGRTGGTYGYTF
TRBV7-9	-	TRBJ2-1	CASSPGQGDWDEQFF